The 7 T cell receptor beta chains reported below all come from one sample, sequenced in a study of OX40 agonist ivuxolimab in advanced cancers. Here immunoSEQ multiplex PCR was the method, and the copy in TCRdb shows in-frame clones only, minus some. The sample yields some 83,000 clones, over 90% seen once. Source: CD4+ or CD8+ T cells sorted from blood, taken in a trial of the OX40 agonist ivuxolimab. The receptors derive from an adult with an advanced solid tumor such as melanoma, head and neck, liver or kidney cancer.

Worth noting for this clone: Other DNA sequences of this sample code for an identical CDR3. The chain carries TRBV9 and TRBJ2-2; D gene uncertain. The CDR3 loop spans 13 amino acids. V dropped 0 bases and J dropped 6 bases, with 6 bases sitting between them. Germline V lookup: CDR1 SGDLS, CDR2 YYNGEE. The CDR3 sequence is CASSVGQAGELFF. DNA for the CDR3: TGTGCCAGCAGCGTAGGCCAGGCCGGGGAGCTGTTTTTT.

The genes are TRBV7-2 and TRBJ2-1; 7 bases agree with TRBD2. CDR1 SGHTA and CDR2 FQGNSA come from the germline V gene. J gave up 0 bases and V 2 bases, and 4 bases lay outside the gene matches. This CDR3 region has 16 residues. Here the CDR3 DNA reads TGTGCCAGCAGCTTAAGAGGCGGGGGCTCCTACAATGAGCAGTTCTTC. This sequence encodes CASSLRGGGSYNEQFF.

The chain employs TRBV19 and TRBJ2-1; 12 nucleotides line up with TRBD2. The CDR3 covers 17 residues. Trimming removed 2 bases from V and 6 bases from J; junction bases left unmatched: 8. CDR1 is LNHDA, CDR2 SQIVND, per germline (reference sequence). The CDR3 region is CASSIRGTSGLLNEQFF. The CDR3 nucleotides read TGTGCCAGTAGTATACGGGGGACTAGCGGGCTACTCAATGAGCAGTTCTTC.

This chain connects TRBV11-2 to TRBJ1-1; the D is unclear. V lost 6 bases and J lost 0, with 8 bases in between. In germline, CDR1 is SGHAT, CDR2 FQNNGV. The CDR3 totals 13 residues. The CDR3 reads CASRGNLNTEAFF. Here the CDR3 DNA reads TGTGCCAGCAGAGGTAACTTGAACACTGAAGCTTTCTTT.

This clone has only a few counts. This chain links TRBV18 with TRBJ1-2; the D is unclear. V was clipped by 2 bases and J by 4 bases, with 11 bases between them. The germline gives CDR1 KGHSH, CDR2 LQKENI. CDR3 size: 14 residues. This CDR3 is CASSPEGSGYGYTF. CDR3 bases: TGTGCCAGCTCACCAGAGGGTTCTGGCTATGGCTACACCTTC.

V and J are TRBV28 and TRBJ2-7; 7 bases map to TRBD1. Losses at the gene ends were 3 bases for V and 0 bases for J; bases not matched to a gene: 5. The CDR3 length is 15 residues. Per the germline V gene, CDR1 is MDHEN and CDR2 is SYDVKM. CDR3 nucleotides: TGTGCCAGCAGTTTTATTGGACAGGCCTCCTACGAGCAGTACTTC. It translates to CASSFIGQASYEQYF.

The CDR3 loop is CASSRDLVWGEQFF. The CDR3 region has the DNA TGTGCCAGCAGCCGTGACCTCGTCTGGGGTGAGCAGTTCTTC. The J gene is TRBJ2-1, the V gene TRBV14; D ambiguous. V gave up 4 bases and J gave up 9 bases, with 16 bases separating them. This CDR3 spans 14 amino acids. Germline lookup yields CDR1 SGHDN and CDR2 FVKESK.